Given below is one T cell receptor (beta chain) in context. This specimen comes from a study of shared clonotypes between healthy human individuals. Study context: Per-donor plates numbered three CD4 naive, three CD4 memory, two CD8 naive and one CD8 memory.

Trimming pared 2 bases from V and 7 bases from J, leaving 17 bases between. Germline lookup yields CDR1 SGHAT and CDR2 FQDESV (reference sequence). This CDR3 region has 16 residues. The data were produced by immunoSEQ multiplex PCR, yet TCRdb's version contains in-frame clones alone and is incomplete. The repertoire holds about 800,000 clones, 96% seen once, with around 0.25% in the top ten. Cells designated naive CD8 were CD45RO-negative and were positively selected for CCR7, with terminally differentiated effector memory CD45RA+ cells excluded. The V and J genes are TRBV11-1 and TRBJ2-2; D remains unclear. Sequencing was performed on naive CD8+ T cells sorted from blood. The sequence derives from a man aged 30-40 years in good health. This CDR3 reads CASSLYGRYLGGELFF. CDR3 in DNA: TGTGCCAGCAGCTTATACGGCAGATACCTCGGCGGGGAGCTGTTTTTT.